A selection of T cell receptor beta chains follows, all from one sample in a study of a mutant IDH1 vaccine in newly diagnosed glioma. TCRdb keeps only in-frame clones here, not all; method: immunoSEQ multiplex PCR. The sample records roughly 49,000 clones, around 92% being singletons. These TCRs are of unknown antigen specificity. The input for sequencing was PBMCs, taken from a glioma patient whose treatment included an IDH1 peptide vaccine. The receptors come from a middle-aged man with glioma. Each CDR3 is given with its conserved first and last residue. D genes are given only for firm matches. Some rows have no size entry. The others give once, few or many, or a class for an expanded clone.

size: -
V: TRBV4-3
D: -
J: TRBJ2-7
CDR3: CASSQSLGGNDYEQYF
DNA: TGCGCCAGCAGCCAGAGCCTAGGGGGGAACGACTACGAGCAGTACTTC

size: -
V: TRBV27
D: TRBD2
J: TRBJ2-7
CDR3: CASSRASGRSYEQYF
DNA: TGTGCCAGCAGTCGTGCTAGCGGGAGATCCTACGAGCAGTACTTC

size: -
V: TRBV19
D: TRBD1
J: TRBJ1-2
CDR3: CASEPTGGWYGYTF
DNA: TGTGCCAGTGAACCAACAGGGGGCTGGTATGGCTACACCTTC

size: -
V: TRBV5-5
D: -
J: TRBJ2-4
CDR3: CASSLALAKNIQYF
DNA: TGTGCCAGCAGCTTGGCTCTAGCCAAAAACATTCAGTACTTC

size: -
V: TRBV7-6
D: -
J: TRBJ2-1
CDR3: CASSRGYRDEQFF
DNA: TGTGCCAGCAGCCGGGGGTATAGGGATGAGCAGTTCTTC

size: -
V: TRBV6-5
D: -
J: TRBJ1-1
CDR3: CASSQISIRNTEAFF
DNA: TGTGCCAGCAGTCAAATTTCAATACGGAACACTGAAGCTTTCTTT

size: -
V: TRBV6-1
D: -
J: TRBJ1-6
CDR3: CASSEAGHVYNSPLHF
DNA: TGTGCCAGCAGTGAAGCTGGGCACGTCTATAATTCACCCCTCCACTTT

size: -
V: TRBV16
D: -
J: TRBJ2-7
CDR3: CASSQLATSHEQYF
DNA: TGTGCCAGCAGCCAACTAGCTACATCCCACGAGCAGTACTTC

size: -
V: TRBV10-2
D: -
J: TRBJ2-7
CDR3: CASSDRANNEQYF
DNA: TGCGCCAGCAGTGACAGGGCAAATAACGAGCAGTACTTC

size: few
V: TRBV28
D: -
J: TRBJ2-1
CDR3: CASSFSGVGFSYNEQFF
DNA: TGTGCCAGCAGTTTTTCAGGAGTAGGCTTCTCCTACAATGAGCAGTTCTTC